Ten or more counts support the clone carrying this T cell receptor (beta chain). TCRdb called the reads again in MiXCR, with one record for every CDR3 protein. The data show about 210,000 distinct CDR3 sequences, with roughly 6.5% seen just once and about 6.3% held by the top ten. The entry originates in a study of T cell repertoires in cytomegalovirus infection. This TCR derives from a human donor in good health (CMV status not recorded). Some clones in this sample may be carry-over from other donors' samples. The specimen sequenced was PBMCs.

The CDR3 bases are TGCGCCAGCAGCCCGACAGGAACTACGTCGGCTAACTATGGCTACACCTTC. Translated, it gives CASSPTGTTSANYGYTF. The chain links TRBV5-1 to TRBJ1-2, with TRBD1 as a possible D gene (6 bases). The V end lost 4 bases, the J end lost 0 bases, and 19 bases lay between the germline ends. From germline, CDR1 is SGHRS and CDR2 YFSETQ. This CDR3 spans 17 amino acids.